The next 14 T cell receptor beta chains were all read from a single sample in a study of regulatory T cells in long-lasting Graves disease. Time point indicated: newly diagnosed GD, antithyroid drugs for less than 3 months. Researchers made the TCR library from RNA that was extracted from PBMCs. Assembly of TCR beta libraries relied on iRepertoire HTBI primers together with Arm-PCR of CDR3 regions. In TCRdb, the multiplex PCR reads were re-called with MiXCR into one record per CDR3 protein. Found here are 520,000 or so distinct CDR3 sequences, 12% of them singletons; the top ten hold more than 8%. These same data were also listed under a study on T cells in Graves' hyperthyroidism and ophthalmopathy.

Sequencing was performed on peripheral blood mononuclear cells (PBMCs), taken at new diagnosis, from a patient treated with antithyroid drugs. These receptors all stem from a woman in her 30s with Graves disease.

This clonotype was detected ten times or more. The genes are TRBV5-5 and TRBJ1-4; D perhaps matches TRBD1 (5 bases). V was cut by 1 base and J by 3 bases, with 19 bases left in between. Germline lookup yields CDR1 SGHKS and CDR2 YYEKEE (reference sequence). The CDR3 runs to 18 residues. The CDR3 nucleotides are TGTGCCAGCAGCTTGTTATACTGGGGCGCGGTGGCTAATGAAAAACTGTTTTTT. Its protein is CASSLLYWGAVANEKLFF.

There are a few counts of this clonotype. The chain couples TRBV6-2 or TRBV6-3 to TRBJ1-2; D not certain. CDR1 and CDR2 (germline): MNHEY, SVGEGT. The CDR3 is 13 residues long. V was pared by 1 base and J by 3 bases, with 6 bases between. CDR3 sequence reads: CASSYFRHYGYTF. The CDR3 DNA reads as TGTGCCAGCAGTTACTTTCGGCACTATGGCTACACCTTC.

This clonotype was counted ten times or more. The CDR3, as DNA: TGTGCCAGCAGCGTGGACTGGGGCTCCTACAATGAGCAGTTCTTC. Protein: CASSVDWGSYNEQFF. The rearrangement uses TRBV7-2 and TRBJ2-1, with D possibly being TRBD2 (5 bases). There are 15 residues in the CDR3. V lost 5 bases and J lost 0, with 11 bases in between. Germline CDR1 and CDR2: SGHTA and FQGNSA.

This clonotype occurred many times. The chain joins TRBV7-2 to TRBJ2-1; D not resolved. CDR3 length: 15 amino acids. With 5 bases removed from V and 3 bases from J, the gap between germline ends came to 14 bases. The germline gives CDR1 SGHTA, CDR2 FQGNSA. CDR3 coding DNA: TGTGCCAGCAGCCGAGCGAGACGAAACTACAATGAGCAGTTCTTC. Amino acids: CASSRARRNYNEQFF.

This clonotype was counted at least ten times. V is TRBV11-2 and J is TRBJ2-5; tentative D call: TRBD1 (6 bases). This CDR3 contains 15 residues. Germline V gives CDR1 SGHAT, CDR2 FQNNGV. Trimming removed 4 bases at V and 2 bases at J, with 14 bases between. The CDR3 DNA reads as TGTGCCAGCAGCTGGGGGCAGGCAAATCAAGAGACCCAGTACTTC. This translates into CASSWGQANQETQYF.

This clonotype showed up many times. This sequence joins TRBV10-3 and TRBJ1-5; D is unclear. Germline V gene data show CDR1 as ENHRY and CDR2 as SYGVKD. Trimming removed 5 bases from V and 8 bases from J, with 13 bases in between. The CDR3 totals 13 residues. The CDR3 DNA reads TGTGCCATCAGTAGTACGGATGGTGAGCCCCAGCATTTT. Protein: CAISSTDGEPQHF.

The sample holds many counts of this clonotype. This chain uses TRBV11-2 with TRBJ2-7, with D unclear. V gave up 4 bases and J gave up 2 bases, with 15 bases separating them. The CDR3 loop spans 15 amino acids. Germline lookup yields CDR1 SGHAT and CDR2 FQNNGV. CDR3 DNA: TGTGCCAGCAGCTATGACCGGTTCGGCGCCTACGAGCAGTACTTC. Translating it yields CASSYDRFGAYEQYF.

This clonotype was detected ten times or more. The chain is built from TRBV6-2 or TRBV6-3 and TRBJ1-1, with D maybe TRBD1 (5 bases). V lost 2 bases and J 10 bases, leaving 11 bases between the germline ends. Germline CDR1 is MNHEY and CDR2 is SVGEGT. The CDR3 is 12 amino acids. The CDR3 protein is CASSYQGRRAFF. The CDR3 DNA sequence: TGTGCCAGCAGTTACCAGGGAAGGAGAGCTTTCTTT.

J is TRBJ1-3 and V is TRBV20-1; D is undetermined. The CDR3 consists of 11 residues. Looked up from germline, CDR1 is DFQATT and CDR2 is SNEGSKA (reference sequence). The CDR3 nucleotides are TGCTCGGGCCGCCGAGGAAACACCATATATTTT. Protein sequence: CSGRRGNTIYF.

The rearrangement links TRBV7-2 to TRBJ1-3, with D unresolved. The CDR3 length is 13 residues. V lost 5 bases to trimming and J lost 3 bases, with 8 bases between them. From germline, CDR1 is SGHTA and CDR2 FQGNSA. In nucleotides, the CDR3 is TGTGCCAGCAGCCCCCGGGGTGGAAACACCATATATTTT. It encodes CASSPRGGNTIYF.

In regard to this clonotype: A much larger clone differs from this one at a single base, so this may be a read error. The rearrangement links TRBV2 to TRBJ2-7; 10 bases align to TRBD2. The V and J ends lost 6 bases and 7 bases, in that order; junction bases with no gene match: 6. The germline V gene encodes CDR1 SNHLY and CDR2 FYNNEI. CDR3 length: 13 residues. The chain's CDR3 is CASRASGSNEQYF. As DNA, the CDR3 is TGTGCCAGCAGGGCTAGCGGGAGCAATGAGCAGTACTTC.

On this clonotype: A read error may explain this, as a much larger clone is one base away. This chain uses TRBV28 with TRBJ1-5; D uncertain. The V gene lost 3 bases and the J gene lost 8 bases, with 5 bases spanning the gap. The CDR3 covers 11 residues. Germline lookup yields CDR1 MDHEN and CDR2 SYDVKM. CDR3 DNA sequence: TGTGCCAGCAGTTTTAATGAGCCCCAGCATTTT. It translates to CASSFNEPQHF.

This clonotype was counted a few times. V and J are TRBV9 and TRBJ2-3, with TRBD1 as a possible D gene (5 bases). With 3 bases removed from V and 13 bases from J, the gap between germline ends came to 21 bases. CDR3 length: 14 amino acids. CDR1 and CDR2 from the germline V gene are SGDLS and YYNGEE. The CDR3 reads CASSATADSRSEYF. CDR3 nucleotide sequence: TGTGCCAGCAGCGCCACAGCAGACAGCCGGAGCGAGTATTTT.

This clonotype showed up many times. This chain links TRBV24-1 with TRBJ1-1, with TRBD1 identical over 9 bases. From germline, CDR1 is KGHDR and CDR2 SFDVKD. The junction had 2 bases not matched to a gene; V was cut back by 3 bases and J by 1 base. This CDR3 is 15 amino acids long. In DNA, the CDR3 is TGTGCCACCAGTGATACAGGGGGCGGGAACACTGAAGCTTTCTTT. Translated: CATSDTGGGNTEAFF.